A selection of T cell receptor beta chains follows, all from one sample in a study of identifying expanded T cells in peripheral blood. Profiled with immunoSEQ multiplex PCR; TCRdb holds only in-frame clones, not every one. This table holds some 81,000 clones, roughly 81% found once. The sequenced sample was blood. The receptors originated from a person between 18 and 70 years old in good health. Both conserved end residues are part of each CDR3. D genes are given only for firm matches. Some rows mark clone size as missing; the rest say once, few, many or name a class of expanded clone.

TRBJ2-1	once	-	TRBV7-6	CASSVEVGSYNEQFF	TGTGCCAGCAGCGTTGAGGTGGGCTCCTACAATGAGCAGTTCTTC
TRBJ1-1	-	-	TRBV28	CASSFRVNTEAFF	TGTGCCAGCAGTTTCCGGGTGAACACTGAAGCTTTCTTT
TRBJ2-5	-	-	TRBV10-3	CAISVRGEETQYF	TGTGCCATCAGTGTTCGCGGGGAAGAGACCCAGTACTTC
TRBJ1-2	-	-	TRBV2	CASSISPARGYTF	TGTGCCAGCAGTATAAGCCCGGCAAGAGGCTACACCTTC
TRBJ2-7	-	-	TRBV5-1	CASSSGEPSGEQYF	TGCGCCAGCAGCTCCGGGGAGCCTTCGGGCGAGCAGTACTTC
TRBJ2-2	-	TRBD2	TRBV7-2	CASSLAGGSNTGELFF	TGTGCCAGCAGCTTAGCGGGGGGGAGTAACACCGGGGAGCTGTTTTTT
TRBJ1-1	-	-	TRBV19	CASSVEGVFGTEAFF	TGTGCCAGTAGTGTCGAAGGGGTTTTTGGCACTGAAGCTTTCTTT
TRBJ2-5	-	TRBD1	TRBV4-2	CASSQEVRQGWETQYF	TGTGCCAGCAGCCAAGAAGTGAGACAGGGGTGGGAGACCCAGTACTTC
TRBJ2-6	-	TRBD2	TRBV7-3	CASSPQTSGSYPSGANVLTF	TGTGCCAGCAGCCCCCAGACTAGCGGGAGTTACCCCTCTGGGGCCAACGTCCTGACTTTC
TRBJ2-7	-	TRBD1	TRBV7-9	CASSRAKGQAPYEQYF	TGTGCCAGCAGCCGAGCAAAGGGACAGGCGCCCTACGAGCAGTACTTC
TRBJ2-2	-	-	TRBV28	CASSGNRVVTGELFF	TGTGCCAGCAGTGGTAACAGGGTGGTCACCGGGGAGCTGTTTTTT
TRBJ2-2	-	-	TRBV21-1	CASSKVLQGLNTGELFF	TGTGCCAGCAGCAAAGTTTTGCAGGGTTTGAACACCGGGGAGCTGTTTTTT
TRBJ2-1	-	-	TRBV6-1	CASNFRGRDNEQFF	TGTGCCAGCAACTTTCGAGGGCGGGACAATGAGCAGTTCTTC
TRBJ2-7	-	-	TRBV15	CATSRPVTPYEQYF	TGTGCCACCAGCAGACCAGTCACCCCCTACGAGCAGTACTTC
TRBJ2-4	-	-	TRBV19	CASSILYLGAKNIQYF	TGTGCCAGTAGTATACTCTACCTAGGGGCCAAAAACATTCAGTACTTC
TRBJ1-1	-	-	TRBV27	CASSLSTGQNTEAFF	TGTGCCAGCAGTTTATCGACAGGACAGAACACTGAAGCTTTCTTT
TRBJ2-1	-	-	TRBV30	CAWSVVPSNEQFF	TGTGCCTGGAGTGTAGTGCCGTCGAATGAGCAGTTCTTC
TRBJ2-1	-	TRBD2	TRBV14	CASRHSGRPGNEQFF	TGTGCCAGCAGGCATAGCGGGAGGCCGGGCAATGAGCAGTTCTTC
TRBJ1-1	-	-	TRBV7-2	CASSLTILNGEAFF	TGTGCCAGCAGCTTAACTATACTCAATGGTGAAGCTTTCTTT
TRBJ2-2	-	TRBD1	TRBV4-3	CASSQVDRATGELFF	TGCGCCAGCAGCCAAGTAGACAGGGCCACCGGGGAGCTGTTTTTT
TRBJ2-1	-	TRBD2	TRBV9	CASSVERGNEQFF	TGTGCCAGCAGCGTAGAGCGGGGCAATGAGCAGTTCTTC
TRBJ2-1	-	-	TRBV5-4	CASSLVGVGNEQFF	TGTGCCAGCAGCTTGGTAGGGGTGGGGAATGAGCAGTTCTTC
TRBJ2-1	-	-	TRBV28	CASRSPNEQFF	TGTGCCAGCAGGTCACCCAATGAGCAGTTCTTC
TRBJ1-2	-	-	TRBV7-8	CASSPDRNYGYTF	TGTGCCAGCAGCCCCGACAGGAACTATGGCTACACCTTC
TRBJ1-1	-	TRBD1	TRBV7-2	CASSPPGGVKAFF	TGTGCCAGCAGCCCACCAGGGGGCGTCAAGGCTTTCTTT
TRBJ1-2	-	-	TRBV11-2	CASSSIPRGYTF	TGTGCCAGCAGCTCGATCCCAAGGGGCTACACCTTC
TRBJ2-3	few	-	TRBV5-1	CASSSNGRDTQYF	TGCGCCAGCAGCTCGAACGGGAGAGATACGCAGTATTTT
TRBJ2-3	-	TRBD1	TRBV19	CASTTRQGLTDTQYF	TGTGCCAGTACCACTCGACAGGGTTTAACAGATACGCAGTATTTT
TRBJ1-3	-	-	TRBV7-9	CASRPTGYSGNTIYF	TGTGCCAGCAGACCAACAGGGTACTCTGGAAACACCATATATTTT
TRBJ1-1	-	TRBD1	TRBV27	CATGGGRRDTEAFF	TGTGCCACAGGGGGGGGTCGAAGGGACACTGAAGCTTTCTTT
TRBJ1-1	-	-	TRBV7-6	CASSLGEDTEAFF	TGTGCCAGCAGCTTAGGTGAGGATACTGAAGCTTTCTTT
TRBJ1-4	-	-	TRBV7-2	CASSLEGGRNEKLFF	TGTGCCAGCAGCTTAGAGGGCGGACGAAATGAAAAACTGTTTTTT
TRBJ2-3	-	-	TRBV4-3	CASSQESGTPRTQYF	TGCGCCAGCAGCCAAGAATCCGGGACCCCTAGGACGCAGTATTTT
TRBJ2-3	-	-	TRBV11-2	CASSLLSGIRTDTQYF	TGTGCCAGCAGCTTACTTAGCGGAATACGCACAGATACGCAGTATTTT
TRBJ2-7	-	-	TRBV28	CASSLLAASSYEQYF	TGTGCCAGCAGTTTATTGGCAGCGAGCTCCTACGAGCAGTACTTC
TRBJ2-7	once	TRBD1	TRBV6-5	CASSRGQGGYEQYF	TGTGCCAGCAGCCGGGGACAGGGGGGCTACGAGCAGTACTTC
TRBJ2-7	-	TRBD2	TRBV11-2	CASSPGGSGAYEQYF	TGTGCCAGCAGCCCTGGGGGTAGCGGGGCCTACGAGCAGTACTTC
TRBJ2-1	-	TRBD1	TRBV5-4	CASSGDRAGGEQFF	TGTGCCAGCAGCGGTGACAGGGCGGGTGGTGAGCAGTTCTTC
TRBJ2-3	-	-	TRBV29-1	CSVGQAGGDTDTQYF	TGCAGCGTCGGACAGGCCGGGGGAGACACAGATACGCAGTATTTT
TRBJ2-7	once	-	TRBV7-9	CASSLEPYEQYF	TGTGCCAGCAGCTTAGAACCCTACGAGCAGTACTTC
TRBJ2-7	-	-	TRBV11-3	CASSPWGRLLQQYF	TGTGCCAGCAGCCCCTGGGGACGCCTACTACAGCAGTACTTC
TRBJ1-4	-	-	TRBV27	CASRGSSKSEKLFF	TGTGCCAGCAGAGGGTCAAGTAAGAGTGAAAAACTGTTTTTT
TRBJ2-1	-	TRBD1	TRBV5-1	CASSLGGQGLSYNEQFF	TGCGCCAGCAGCTTGGGGGGACAGGGCCTCTCCTACAATGAGCAGTTCTTC
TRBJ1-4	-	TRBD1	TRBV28	CASRPGQGGHEKLFF	TGTGCCAGCAGGCCTGGACAGGGGGGCCATGAAAAACTGTTTTTT
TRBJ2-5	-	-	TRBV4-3	CASSQNSQETQYF	TGCGCCAGCAGCCAAAATAGCCAAGAGACCCAGTACTTC
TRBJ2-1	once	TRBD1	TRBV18	CASSPRGQTKGEQFF	TGTGCCAGCTCACCACGGGGACAGACTAAGGGAGAGCAGTTCTTC
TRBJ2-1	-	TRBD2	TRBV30	CAWSATILAGLAGDYNEQFF	TGTGCCTGGAGCGCTACTATACTAGCGGGACTAGCGGGAGATTACAATGAGCAGTTCTTC
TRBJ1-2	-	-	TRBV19	CASSITKGNYGYTF	TGTGCCAGTAGTATAACTAAGGGGAACTATGGCTACACCTTC
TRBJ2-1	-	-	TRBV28	CASSFTAFGSSYNEQFF	TGTGCCAGCAGTTTTACGGCATTCGGGAGCTCCTACAATGAGCAGTTCTTC
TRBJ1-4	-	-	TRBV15	CATSSRPGGSEKLFF	TGTGCCACCAGCAGCCGGCCCGGAGGGAGTGAAAAACTGTTTTTT
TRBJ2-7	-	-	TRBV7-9	CASSLWRNGAYEQYF	TGTGCCAGCAGCTTATGGAGGAACGGTGCCTACGAGCAGTACTTC
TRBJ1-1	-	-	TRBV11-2	CASSLVPGTEAFF	TGTGCCAGCAGCTTAGTTCCGGGGACTGAAGCTTTCTTT